A single T cell receptor (beta chain) is shown here with its context. The sample is drawn from a study of blood T cell repertoires in COVID-19. The method was immunoSEQ multiplex PCR; TCRdb's version includes in-frame clones alone and lacks a portion of them. The table includes more than 300,000 clones, under 95% detected once. Specimen: peripheral blood. This TCR derives from a woman aged 18 to 35 who had recovered from COVID-19.

In DNA form, the CDR3 reads TGTGCCAGCAGCCGCGGGGGGGCTGAAGCTTTCTTT. Translating it yields CASSRGGAEAFF. The chain has TRBV11-3 and TRBJ1-1; TRBD1 is a possible D gene (5 bases). The CDR3 runs 12 residues. Trimming took off 5 bases at V and 6 bases at J, with 10 bases between the two ends. Germline lookup yields CDR1 SGHNT and CDR2 YENEEA.